Sequencing of this T cell receptor (beta chain) was carried out in a study of CD8+ T cells in alopecia areata. As the sequencing template, cDNA was produced by extracting RNA and reverse transcribing it. Clones were read by immunoSEQ multiplex PCR, and TCRdb kept only the in-frame ones, dropping some. Among approximately 200,000 clones listed, 58% were seen once. The CDR3 runs to 12 residues. V gave up 6 bases and J gave up 3 bases; unmatched junction bases: 1. Germline V gene sequence: CDR1 LGHNA, CDR2 YNFKEQ. Indicated treatment: oral pan-JAK inhibitor, 5-10 mg twice daily. The sample was CD4+ T cells sorted from blood, taken at week 24, from a patient treated with tofacitinib. This TCR was sampled from a human donor with alopecia areata. The chain joins TRBV4-2 to TRBJ2-5; 7 nucleotides agree with TRBD2. CDR3 in amino acids: CASSGGEETQYF. In DNA, the CDR3 is TGTGCCAGCAGTGGGGGGGAAGAGACCCAGTACTTC.